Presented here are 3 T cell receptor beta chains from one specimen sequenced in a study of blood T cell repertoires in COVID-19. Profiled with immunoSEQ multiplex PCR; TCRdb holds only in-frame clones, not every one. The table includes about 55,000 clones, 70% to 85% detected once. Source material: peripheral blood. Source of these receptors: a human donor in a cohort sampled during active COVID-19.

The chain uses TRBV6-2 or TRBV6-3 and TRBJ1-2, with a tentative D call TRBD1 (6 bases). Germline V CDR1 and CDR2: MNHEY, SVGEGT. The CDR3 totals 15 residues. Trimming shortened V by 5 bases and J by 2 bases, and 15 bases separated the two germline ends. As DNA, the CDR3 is TGTGCCAGCAGTCCCCCCGGACAGTTCAACTATGGCTACACCTTC. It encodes CASSPPGQFNYGYTF.

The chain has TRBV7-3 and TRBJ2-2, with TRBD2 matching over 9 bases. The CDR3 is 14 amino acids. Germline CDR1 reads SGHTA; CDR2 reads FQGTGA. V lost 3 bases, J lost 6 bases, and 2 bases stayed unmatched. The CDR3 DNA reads TGTGCCAGCAGCTTGGGACTAGCTTCCGGGGAGCTGTTTTTT. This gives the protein CASSLGLASGELFF. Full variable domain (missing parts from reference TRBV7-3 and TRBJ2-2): GAGVSQTPSNKVTEKGKYVELRCDPISGHTALYWYRQSLGQGPEFLIYFQGTGAADDSGLPNDRFFAVRPEGSVSTLKIQRTERGDSAVYLCASSLGLASGELFFGEGSRLTVL.

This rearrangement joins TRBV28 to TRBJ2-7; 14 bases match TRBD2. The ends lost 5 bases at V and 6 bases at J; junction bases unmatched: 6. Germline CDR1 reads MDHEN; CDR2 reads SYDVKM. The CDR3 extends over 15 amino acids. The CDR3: CASSPPGLAGGEQYF. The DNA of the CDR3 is TGTGCCAGCAGTCCTCCAGGACTAGCGGGAGGCGAGCAGTACTTC.